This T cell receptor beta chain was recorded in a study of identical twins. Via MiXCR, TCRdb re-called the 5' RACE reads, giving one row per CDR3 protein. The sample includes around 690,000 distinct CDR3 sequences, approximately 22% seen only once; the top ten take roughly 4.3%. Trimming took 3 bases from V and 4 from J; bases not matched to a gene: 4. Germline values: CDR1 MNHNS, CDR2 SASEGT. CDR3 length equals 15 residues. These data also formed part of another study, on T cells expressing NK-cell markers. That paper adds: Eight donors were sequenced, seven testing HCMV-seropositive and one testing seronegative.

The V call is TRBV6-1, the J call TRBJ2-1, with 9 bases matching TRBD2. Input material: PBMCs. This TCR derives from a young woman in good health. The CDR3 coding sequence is TGTGCCAGCAGTGATAGCGGGAGAGTTTACAATGAGCAGTTCTTC. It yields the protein CASSDSGRVYNEQFF.